The next 2 T cell receptor beta chains were all read from a single sample in a study of blood T cell repertoires in COVID-19. The table came from immunoSEQ multiplex PCR; TCRdb's copy has only in-frame clones and leaves some out. The sample contains about 140,000 clones, 65% to 80% of which appear only once. Sequenced input: peripheral blood. The receptor source for this set is a man in his 60s with acute or convalescent COVID-19.

In its sample, this clone was seen a few times. This rearrangement joins TRBV5-5 to TRBJ2-2; D possibly corresponds to TRBD1 (6 bases). CDR1 and CDR2 (germline): SGHKS, YYEKEE (reference sequence). This CDR3 contains 15 residues. V lost 1 base and J 3 bases, leaving 10 bases between the germline ends. CDR3 amino acids: CASSLTGLDTGELFF. CDR3 nucleotide sequence: TGTGCCAGCAGCTTGACAGGGCTGGACACCGGGGAGCTGTTTTTT. Filled out from reference TRBV5-5 and TRBJ2-2, the complete variable domain reads DAGVTQSPTHLIKTRGQQVTLRCSPISGHKSVSWYQQVLGQGPQFIFQYYEKEERGRGNFPDRFSARQFPNYSSELNVNALLLGDSALYLCASSLTGLDTGELFFGEGSRLTVL.

V is TRBV19 and J is TRBJ1-1; D is ambiguous. Germline CDR1 reads LNHDA; CDR2 reads SQIVND (reference sequence). The CDR3 extends over 13 amino acids. V was pared by 9 bases and J by 3 bases, with 14 bases between. The CDR3 sequence is CASAERRHTEAFF. The CDR3 region has the DNA TGTGCCAGCGCGGAACGGAGGCACACTGAAGCTTTCTTT.